This TCR beta chain was sequenced during a study of early T cells in non-severe SARS-CoV-2 infection. The overall study: Unsorted whole-blood RNA was sequenced in bulk, leaving chains unpaired.

Individually, cDNA molecules had unique molecular identifiers attached to them. TCRdb itself ran the 5' RACE reads through MiXCR, one entry per CDR3 protein. The sample lists around 44,000 distinct CDR3 sequences, 7.7% seen once, with 5.8% in the top ten. Germline CDR1 SGHVS, CDR2 FQNEAQ. Deletions cut 6 bases from V and 1 base from J, with 12 bases between. This CDR3 region has 14 residues. In this sample, this clonotype turned up a few times. Antigen: not known. Findings and caveats of the study: The VDJdb matching leaned toward anti-spike CD8 responses and overlooked private and CD4 specificities.

The sample was whole blood. This rearrangement joins TRBV7-8 to TRBJ1-1, with D tentatively TRBD1 (5 bases). The TCR comes from an adult who was a healthcare worker with PCR-confirmed SARS-CoV-2 infection or an uninfected control (not recorded which). CDR3 DNA: TGTGCCAGCAGACCGGGACCGCCGAACACTGAAGCTTTCTTT. It codes for CASRPGPPNTEAFF.